Detailed here is one TCR beta chain. What it binds is not known. The genes and germline here are from mouse. The read terminates 4 residues ahead of where the CDR3 ends, so the germline J gene completes it. CDR3 length: 14 amino acids. Trimming removed 4 bases at V and 0 bases at J, with 9 bases between. In germline, CDR1 is LGHNA, CDR2 YNLKQL (reference sequence). RNA extraction was followed by reverse transcription into cDNA, which acted as the sequencing template. Generated by immunoSEQ multiplex PCR, the TCRdb table keeps only in-frame clones and is missing some. The sample presents about 110,000 clones, none singletons. This specimen belongs to a study of CD8+ T cells in alopecia areata. Study-wide context: Female C3H/HeJ mice aged roughly 7-11 weeks received skin from spontaneously alopecic C3H/HeJ graft donors aged roughly 6-12 months.

Overall study results and limits: Mouse data revealed clearer TCR sharing than patient data did, a gap possibly tied to HLA. Alphabeta T cells residing in normal skin are also sequenced in scalp samples. Clonality exceeded that of normal scalp in lesional scalp, most notably in alopecia totalis/universalis.

The chain carries TRBV5 and TRBJ1-1; the D gene is possibly TRBD1 (6 bases). The receptor comes from a C3H/HeJ mouse with alopecia areata. These mice share the MHC haplotype H2-k. The sequenced material came from lesional skin. The CDR3 protein is CASSRDNANTEVFF. CDR3 bases read: TGTGCCAGCAGCCGGGACAATGCAAACACA.